This T cell receptor (beta chain) derives from a study of response to subunit inactivated influenza vaccine. The study's findings and limits: Few additional T cells are recruited per seasonal influenza vaccination, authors suggested.

This clonotype has just a few counts. Its antigen is unidentified. Trimming stripped 3 bases from V and 0 bases from J, with 10 bases between. Per the germline V gene, CDR1 is SNHLY and CDR2 is FYNNEI. This CDR3 has 15 residues. TCRdb called the RT-PCR reads again in MiXCR, with one record for every CDR3 protein. The sample contains fewer than 250,000 distinct CDR3 sequences, approximately 15% of which appear only once. The specimen was CD8+ T cells sorted from PBMCs, collected 4 to 6 days after vaccination. The TCR comes from a man aged 45-60 years who received an inactivated influenza vaccine. J is TRBJ2-3 and V is TRBV2; a weak D match, TRBD1 (7 bases). For the CDR3, the DNA is TGTGCCAGCAGTGAGGAGGGGGCTAGCACAGATACGCAGTATTTT. Translated, it gives CASSEEGASTDTQYF.